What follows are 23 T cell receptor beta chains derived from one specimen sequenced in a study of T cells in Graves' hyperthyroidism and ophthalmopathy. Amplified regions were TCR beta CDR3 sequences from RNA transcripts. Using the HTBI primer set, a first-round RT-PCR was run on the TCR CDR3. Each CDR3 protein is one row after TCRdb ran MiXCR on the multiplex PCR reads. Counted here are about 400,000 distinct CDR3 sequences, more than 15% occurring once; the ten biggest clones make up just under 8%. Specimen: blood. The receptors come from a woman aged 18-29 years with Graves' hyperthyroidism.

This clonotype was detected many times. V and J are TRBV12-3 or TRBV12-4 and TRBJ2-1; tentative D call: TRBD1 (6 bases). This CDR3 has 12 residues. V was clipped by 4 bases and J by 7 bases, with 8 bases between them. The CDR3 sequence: CASSSQGNEQFF. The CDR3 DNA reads TGTGCCAGCAGTTCTCAGGGGAATGAGCAGTTCTTC.

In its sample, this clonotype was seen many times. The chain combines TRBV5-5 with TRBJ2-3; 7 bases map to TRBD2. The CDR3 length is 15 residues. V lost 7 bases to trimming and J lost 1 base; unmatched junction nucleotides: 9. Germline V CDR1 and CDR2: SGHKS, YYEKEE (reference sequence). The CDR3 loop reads CASERRAGGTDTQYF. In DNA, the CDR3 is TGTGCCAGCGAGCGCAGGGCGGGGGGCACAGATACGCAGTATTTT.

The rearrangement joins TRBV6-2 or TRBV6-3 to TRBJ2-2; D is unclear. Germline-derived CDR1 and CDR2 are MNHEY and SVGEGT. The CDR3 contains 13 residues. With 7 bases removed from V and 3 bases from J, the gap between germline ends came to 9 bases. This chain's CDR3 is CASTNAYTGELFF. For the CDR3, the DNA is TGTGCCAGCACTAACGCCTACACCGGGGAGCTGTTTTTT.

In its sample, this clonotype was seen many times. DNA of the CDR3: TGTGCCAGCAGTTTTGCAGGATCTAACTATGGCTACACCTTC. Protein sequence: CASSFAGSNYGYTF. The chain joins TRBV12-3 or TRBV12-4 to TRBJ1-2, with D unresolved. CDR3 length equals 14 residues. Trimming pared 3 bases from V and 0 bases from J, leaving 8 bases between.

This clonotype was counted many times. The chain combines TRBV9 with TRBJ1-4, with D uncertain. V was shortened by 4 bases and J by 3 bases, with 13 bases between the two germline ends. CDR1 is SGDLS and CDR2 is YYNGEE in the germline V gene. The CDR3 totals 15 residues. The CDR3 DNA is TGTGCCAGCAGCTCCTATTCGGGGTCTAATGAAAAACTGTTTTTT. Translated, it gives CASSSYSGSNEKLFF.

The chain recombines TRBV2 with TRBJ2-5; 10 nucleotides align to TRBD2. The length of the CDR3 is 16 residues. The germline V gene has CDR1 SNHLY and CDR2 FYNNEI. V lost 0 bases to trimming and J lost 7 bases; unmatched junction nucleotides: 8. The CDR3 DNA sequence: TGTGCCAGCAGTGAAGCCCTAGCGGGGGCGGGGGGGACCCAGTACTTC. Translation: CASSEALAGAGGTQYF. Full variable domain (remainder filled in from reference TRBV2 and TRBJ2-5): EPEVTQTPSHQVTQMGQEVILRCVPISNHLYFYWYRQILGQKVEFLVSFYNNEISEKSEIFDDQFSVERPDGSNFTLKIRSTKLEDSAMYFCASSEALAGAGGTQYFGPGTRLLVL.

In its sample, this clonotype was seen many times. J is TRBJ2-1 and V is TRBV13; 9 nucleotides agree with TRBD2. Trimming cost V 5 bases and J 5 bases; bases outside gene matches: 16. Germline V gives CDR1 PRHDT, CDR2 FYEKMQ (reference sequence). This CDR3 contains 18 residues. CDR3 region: CASSAWWGAGGPNNEQFF. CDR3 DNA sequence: TGTGCCAGCAGCGCCTGGTGGGGAGCGGGAGGTCCCAACAATGAGCAGTTCTTC.

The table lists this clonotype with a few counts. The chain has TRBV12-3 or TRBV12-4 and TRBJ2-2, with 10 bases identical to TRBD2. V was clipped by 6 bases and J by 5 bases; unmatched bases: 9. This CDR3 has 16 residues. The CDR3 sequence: CASRPLAGDGTGELFF. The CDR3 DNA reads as TGTGCCAGCAGGCCCCTAGCGGGAGATGGAACCGGGGAGCTGTTTTTT.

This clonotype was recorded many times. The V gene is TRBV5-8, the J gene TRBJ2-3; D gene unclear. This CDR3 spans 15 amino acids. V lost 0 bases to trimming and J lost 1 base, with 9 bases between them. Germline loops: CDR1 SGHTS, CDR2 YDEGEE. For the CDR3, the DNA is TGTGCCAGCAGCTTGGGTTTGCTTGGCACAGATACGCAGTATTTT. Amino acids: CASSLGLLGTDTQYF.

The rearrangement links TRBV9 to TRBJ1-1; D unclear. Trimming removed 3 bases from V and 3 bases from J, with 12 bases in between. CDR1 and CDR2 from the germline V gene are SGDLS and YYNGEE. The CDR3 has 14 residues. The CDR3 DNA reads TGTGCCAGCAGCGCTCTCACGGGGTACACTGAAGCTTTCTTT. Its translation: CASSALTGYTEAFF.

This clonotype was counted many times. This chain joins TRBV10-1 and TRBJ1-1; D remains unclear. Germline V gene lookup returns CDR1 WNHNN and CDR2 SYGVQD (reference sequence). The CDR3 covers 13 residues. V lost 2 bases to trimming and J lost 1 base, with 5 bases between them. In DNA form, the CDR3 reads TGCGCCAGCAGTGAGCGGGGGAACACTGAAGCTTTCTTT. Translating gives CASSERGNTEAFF.

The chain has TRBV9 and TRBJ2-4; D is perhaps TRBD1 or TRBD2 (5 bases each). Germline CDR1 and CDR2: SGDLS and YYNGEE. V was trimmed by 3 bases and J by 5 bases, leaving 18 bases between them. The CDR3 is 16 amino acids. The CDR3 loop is CASSGGVDLSQNIQYF. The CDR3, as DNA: TGTGCCAGCAGCGGAGGGGTAGACTTGTCACAAAACATTCAGTACTTC.

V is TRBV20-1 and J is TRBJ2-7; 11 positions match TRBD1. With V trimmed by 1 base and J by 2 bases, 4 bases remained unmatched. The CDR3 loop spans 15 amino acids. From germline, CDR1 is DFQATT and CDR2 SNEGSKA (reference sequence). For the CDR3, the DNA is TGCAGTGCTAGAGCCGGGACAGGGGGTCCCTACGAGCAGTACTTC. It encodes CSARAGTGGPYEQYF.

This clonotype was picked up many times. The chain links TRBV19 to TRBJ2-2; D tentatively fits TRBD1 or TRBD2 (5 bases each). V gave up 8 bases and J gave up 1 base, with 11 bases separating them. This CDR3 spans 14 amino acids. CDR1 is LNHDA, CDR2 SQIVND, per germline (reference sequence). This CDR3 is CASRRDLNTGELFF. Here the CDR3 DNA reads TGTGCCAGTCGAAGGGACCTGAACACCGGGGAGCTGTTTTTT.

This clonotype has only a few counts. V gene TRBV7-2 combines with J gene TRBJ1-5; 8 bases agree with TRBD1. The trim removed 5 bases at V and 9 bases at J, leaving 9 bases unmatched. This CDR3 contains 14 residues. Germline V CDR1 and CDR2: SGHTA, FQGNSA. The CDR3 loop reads CASSHTTGERPQHF. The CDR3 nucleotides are TGTGCCAGCAGCCACACGACAGGGGAGAGGCCCCAGCATTTT.

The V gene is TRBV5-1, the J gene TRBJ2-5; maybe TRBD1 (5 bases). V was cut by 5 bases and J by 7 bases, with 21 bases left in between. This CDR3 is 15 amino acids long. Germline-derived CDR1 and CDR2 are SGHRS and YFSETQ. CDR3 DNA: TGCGCCAGCAGTTACGACAGTAATCTAGGCGGGACCCAGTACTTC. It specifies CASSYDSNLGGTQYF.

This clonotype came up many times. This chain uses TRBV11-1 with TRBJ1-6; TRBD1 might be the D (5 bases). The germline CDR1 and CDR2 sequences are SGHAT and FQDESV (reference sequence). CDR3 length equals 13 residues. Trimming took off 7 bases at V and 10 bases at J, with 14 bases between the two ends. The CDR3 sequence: CASTANKGSPLHF. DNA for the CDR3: TGTGCCAGCACCGCTAACAAGGGGTCACCCCTCCACTTT.

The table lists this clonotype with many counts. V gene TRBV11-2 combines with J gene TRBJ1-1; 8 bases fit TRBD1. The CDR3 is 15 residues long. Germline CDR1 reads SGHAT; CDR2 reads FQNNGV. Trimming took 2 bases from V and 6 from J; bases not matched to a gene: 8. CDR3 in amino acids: CASSLRAGGASEAFF. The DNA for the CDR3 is TGTGCCAGCAGCTTAAGAGCAGGGGGCGCATCTGAAGCTTTCTTT.

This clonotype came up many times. CDR3 amino acids: CASRRQGGVVNSPLHF. CDR3 nucleotide sequence: TGTGCCAGTCGACGACAGGGCGGGGTCGTTAATTCACCCCTCCACTTT. The chain recombines TRBV19 with TRBJ1-6, with 7 bases identical to TRBD1. Germline values: CDR1 LNHDA, CDR2 SQIVND (reference sequence). The CDR3 is 16 residues long. With V trimmed by 8 bases and J by 6 bases, 13 bases remained unmatched.

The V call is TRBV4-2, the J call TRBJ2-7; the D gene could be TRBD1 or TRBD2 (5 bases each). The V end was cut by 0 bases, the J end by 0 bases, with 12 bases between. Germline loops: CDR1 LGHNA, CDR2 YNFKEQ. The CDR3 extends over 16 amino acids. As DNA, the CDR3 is TGTGCCAGCAGCCAAGAGGGGATGAGGGGCTCCTACGAGCAGTACTTC. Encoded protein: CASSQEGMRGSYEQYF.

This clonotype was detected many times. DNA for the CDR3: TGTGCCAGCAGCCCTTGGACTAGCGGGAGTAATGAGCAGTTCTTC. Its protein product is CASSPWTSGSNEQFF. The chain couples TRBV3-1 to TRBJ2-1, with 13 bases that match TRBD2. Germline assignment: CDR1 LGHDT and CDR2 YNNKEL (reference sequence). V was clipped by 4 bases and J by 7 bases; unmatched bases: 4. This CDR3 is 15 amino acids long.

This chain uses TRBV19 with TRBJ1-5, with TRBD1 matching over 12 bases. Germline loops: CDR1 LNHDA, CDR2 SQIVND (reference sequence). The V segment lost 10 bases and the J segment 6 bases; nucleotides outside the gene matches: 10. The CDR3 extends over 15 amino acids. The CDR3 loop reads CATSRGQGAGQPQHF. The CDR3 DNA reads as TGTGCCACCAGCAGGGGACAGGGGGCAGGTCAGCCCCAGCATTTT.

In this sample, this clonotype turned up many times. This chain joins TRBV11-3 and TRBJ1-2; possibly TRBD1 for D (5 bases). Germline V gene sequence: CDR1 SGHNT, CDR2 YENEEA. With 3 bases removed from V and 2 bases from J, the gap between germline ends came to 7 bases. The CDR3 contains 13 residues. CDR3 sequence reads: CASSFAGNYGYTF. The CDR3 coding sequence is TGTGCCAGCAGCTTCGCAGGGAACTATGGCTACACCTTC.